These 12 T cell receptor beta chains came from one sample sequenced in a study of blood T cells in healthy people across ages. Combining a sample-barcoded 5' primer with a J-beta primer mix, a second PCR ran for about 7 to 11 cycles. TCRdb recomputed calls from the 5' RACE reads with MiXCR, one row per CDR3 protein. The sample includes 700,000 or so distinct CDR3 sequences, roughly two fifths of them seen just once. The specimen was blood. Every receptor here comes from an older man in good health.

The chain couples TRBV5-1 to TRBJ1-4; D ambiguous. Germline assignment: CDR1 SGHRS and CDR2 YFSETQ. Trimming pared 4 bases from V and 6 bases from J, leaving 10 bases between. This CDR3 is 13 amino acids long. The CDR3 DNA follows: TGCGCCAGCAGCGCGGGCCCCGATGAAAAACTGTTTTTT. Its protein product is CASSAGPDEKLFF.

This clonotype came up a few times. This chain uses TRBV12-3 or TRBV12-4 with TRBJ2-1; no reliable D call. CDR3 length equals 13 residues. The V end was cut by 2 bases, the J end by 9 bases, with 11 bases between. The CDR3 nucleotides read TGTGCCAGCAGTTTACTCGCTAGGAGTGAGCAGTTCTTC. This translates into CASSLLARSEQFF.

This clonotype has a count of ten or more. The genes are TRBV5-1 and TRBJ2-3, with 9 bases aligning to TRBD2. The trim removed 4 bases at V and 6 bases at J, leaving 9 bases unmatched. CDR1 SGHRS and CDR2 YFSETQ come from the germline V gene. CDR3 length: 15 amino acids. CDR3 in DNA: TGCGCCAGCAGCACCTTAGCGGGAGCGGCGGATACGCAGTATTTT. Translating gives CASSTLAGAADTQYF. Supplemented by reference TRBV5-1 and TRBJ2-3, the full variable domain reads KAGVTQTPRYLIKTRGQQVTLSCSPISGHRSVSWYQQTPGQGLQFLFEYFSETQRNKGNFPGRFSGRQFSNSRSEMNVSTLELGDSALYLCASSTLAGAADTQYFGPGTRLTVL.

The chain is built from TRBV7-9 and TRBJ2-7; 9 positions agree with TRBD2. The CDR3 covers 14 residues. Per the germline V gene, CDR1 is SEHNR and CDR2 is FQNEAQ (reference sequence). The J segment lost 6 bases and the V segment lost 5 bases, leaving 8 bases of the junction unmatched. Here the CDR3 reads CASSPLAGYAEQYF. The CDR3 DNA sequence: TGTGCCAGCAGCCCTCTAGCGGGGTACGCCGAGCAGTACTTC.

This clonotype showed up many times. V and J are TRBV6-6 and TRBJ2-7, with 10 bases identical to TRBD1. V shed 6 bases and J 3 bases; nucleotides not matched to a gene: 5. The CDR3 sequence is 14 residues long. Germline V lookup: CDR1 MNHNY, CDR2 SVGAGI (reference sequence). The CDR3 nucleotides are TGTGCCAGCAGCTTGACAGGGGGCAGCTACGAGCAGTACTTC. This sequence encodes CASSLTGGSYEQYF.

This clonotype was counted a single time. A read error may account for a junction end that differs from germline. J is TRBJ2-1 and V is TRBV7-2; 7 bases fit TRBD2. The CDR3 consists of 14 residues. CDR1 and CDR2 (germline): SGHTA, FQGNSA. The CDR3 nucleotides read TGTGCCGGCAGCTTAGGGCCTAGCGGAAGGGTGCAGTTCTTC. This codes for CAGSLGPSGRVQFF. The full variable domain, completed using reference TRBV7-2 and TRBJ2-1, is GAGVSQSPSNKVTEKGKDVELRCDPISGHTALYWYRQSLGQGLEFLIYFQGNSAPDKSGLPSDRFSAERTGGSVSTLTIQRTQQEDSAVYLCAGSLGPSGRVQFFGPGTRLTVL.

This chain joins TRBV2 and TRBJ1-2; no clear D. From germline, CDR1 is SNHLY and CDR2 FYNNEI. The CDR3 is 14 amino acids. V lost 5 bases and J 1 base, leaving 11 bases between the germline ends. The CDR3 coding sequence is TGTGCCAGCAGTCTAGGAGTCCTTAACTATGGCTACACCTTC. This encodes CASSLGVLNYGYTF.

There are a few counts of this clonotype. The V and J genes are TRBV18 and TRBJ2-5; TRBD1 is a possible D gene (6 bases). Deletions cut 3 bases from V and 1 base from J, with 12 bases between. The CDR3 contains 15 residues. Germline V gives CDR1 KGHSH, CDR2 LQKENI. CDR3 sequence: CASSPRGHSQETQYF. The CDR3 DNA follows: TGTGCCAGCTCACCTCGGGGACACTCCCAAGAGACCCAGTACTTC.

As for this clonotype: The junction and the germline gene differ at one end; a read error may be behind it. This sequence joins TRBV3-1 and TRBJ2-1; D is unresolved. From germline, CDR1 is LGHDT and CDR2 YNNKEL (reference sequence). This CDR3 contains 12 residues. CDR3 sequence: CAGSRRLDEQFF. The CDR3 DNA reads TGTGCCGGCAGCCGCCGACTCGATGAGCAGTTCTTC.

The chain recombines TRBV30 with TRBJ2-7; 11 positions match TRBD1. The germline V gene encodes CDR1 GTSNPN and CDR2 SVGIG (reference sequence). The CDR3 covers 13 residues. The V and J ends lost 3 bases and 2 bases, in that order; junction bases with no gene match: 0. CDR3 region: CAWRGQGAYEQYF. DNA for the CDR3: TGTGCCTGGAGGGGACAGGGGGCCTACGAGCAGTACTTC.

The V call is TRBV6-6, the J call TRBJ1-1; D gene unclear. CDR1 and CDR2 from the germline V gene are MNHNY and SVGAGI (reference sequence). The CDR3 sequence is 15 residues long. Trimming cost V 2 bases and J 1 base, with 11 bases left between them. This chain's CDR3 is CASSYERPPNTEAFF. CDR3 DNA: TGTGCCAGCAGTTACGAACGGCCCCCGAACACTGAAGCTTTCTTT.

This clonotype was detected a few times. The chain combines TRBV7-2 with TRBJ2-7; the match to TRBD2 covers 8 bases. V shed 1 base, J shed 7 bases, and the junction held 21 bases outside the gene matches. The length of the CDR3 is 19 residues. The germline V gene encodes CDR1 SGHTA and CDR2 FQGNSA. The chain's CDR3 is CASSLVGAGGRFFVREQYF. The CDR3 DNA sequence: TGTGCCAGCAGCTTAGTTGGGGCGGGAGGTCGTTTTTTTGTGCGGGAGCAGTACTTC.